This T cell receptor beta chain is from a study of CD8+CD57+ T cells in acquired aplastic anemia. Study details: Each DNA sample taken from sorted CD4+ and CD8+ cells came to approximately 3 ug on average.

Patients chosen for sequencing had CD8+CD57+ cells that had expanded, as shown by flow cytometry. Every one of the patients had aplastic anemia (severe, acquired). The blood sampling took place in patients who had so far received no therapy. CDR3 and TCR beta VDJ profiling relied on genomic DNA as the template. TCRdb re-derived calls from the reads in MiXCR, one entry per CDR3 protein. Counted here are under 200,000 distinct CDR3 sequences, approximately 48% occurring once; the ten biggest clones make up approximately 9.7%. Germline V gene lookup returns CDR1 LNHDA and CDR2 SQIVND (reference sequence). Trimming took off 5 bases at V and 1 base at J, with 8 bases between the two ends. CDR3 length: 14 residues.

Sequencing was carried out using sorted CD4+, CD8+, or CD8+CD57+ T cells (not recorded which) from PBMCs. The receptor's source is a human donor with aplastic anemia. This chain connects TRBV19 to TRBJ2-2; D gene ambiguous. The CDR3 region is CASSAQKNTGELFF. The CDR3 nucleotides read TGTGCCAGTAGTGCCCAGAAGAACACCGGGGAGCTGTTTTTT.